This is a list of T cell receptor beta chains from one sample in a study of blood T cell repertoires in COVID-19. Measured with immunoSEQ multiplex PCR; TCRdb has only the in-frame clones, and not every one. The table includes approximately 220,000 clones, roughly four fifths detected once. Specimen: PBMCs or T cells enriched from blood (not recorded which). Receptor source: a woman aged 45-60 years who had been exposed to COVID-19. The CDR3 runs from the conserved cysteine through the conserved F or W. The order of the fields is J gene, CDR3 length, clone size, D gene, V gene, CDR3 DNA, CDR3 protein. D genes are given only for firm matches. Clone sizes are given selectively: once, few, many, or a class where the clone is expanded.

j_call: TRBJ1-3
cdr3_length: 17
clone_size: -
d_call: -
v_call: TRBV19
cdr3_nt: TGTGCCAGTAGTACGGGCCGGGACATCCACTCTGGAAACACCATATATTTT
cdr3_aa: CASSTGRDIHSGNTIYF

j_call: TRBJ2-2
cdr3_length: 17
clone_size: -
d_call: TRBD1
v_call: TRBV7-2
cdr3_nt: TGTGCCAGCAGCTTAGTAGGTGGGACAGGAGGGACCGGGGAGCTGTTTTTT
cdr3_aa: CASSLVGGTGGTGELFF

j_call: TRBJ2-1
cdr3_length: 13
clone_size: -
d_call: -
v_call: TRBV6-1
cdr3_nt: TGTGCCAGCAGTGAAGAGGGGTTGAATGAGCAGTTCTTC
cdr3_aa: CASSEEGLNEQFF

j_call: TRBJ1-1
cdr3_length: 15
clone_size: -
d_call: -
v_call: TRBV5-1
cdr3_nt: TGCGCCAGCTCGGAGGCGGGCAGCATGAACACTGAAGCTTTCTTT
cdr3_aa: CASSEAGSMNTEAFF

j_call: TRBJ1-1
cdr3_length: 13
clone_size: -
d_call: TRBD1
v_call: TRBV12-3/TRBV12-4
cdr3_nt: TGTGCCAGCAGGTCGGGACAGGGACTAAAAGCTTTCTTT
cdr3_aa: CASRSGQGLKAFF

j_call: TRBJ1-2
cdr3_length: 15
clone_size: -
d_call: -
v_call: TRBV5-1
cdr3_nt: TGCGCCAGCAGCCCGCCCTCAGGGGCCGGTTACGGCTACACCTTC
cdr3_aa: CASSPPSGAGYGYTF

j_call: TRBJ1-1
cdr3_length: 13
clone_size: -
d_call: -
v_call: TRBV7-6
cdr3_nt: TGTGCCAGCAGCCTCGACAGGAACACTGAAGCTTTCTTT
cdr3_aa: CASSLDRNTEAFF

j_call: TRBJ2-3
cdr3_length: 14
clone_size: -
d_call: TRBD1
v_call: TRBV11-1
cdr3_nt: TGTGCCAGCAGCTTCAGGGGGCGGACAGATACGCAGTATTTT
cdr3_aa: CASSFRGRTDTQYF

j_call: TRBJ2-3
cdr3_length: 16
clone_size: -
d_call: -
v_call: TRBV7-9
cdr3_nt: TGTGCCAGCAGCCCACAGGTTCGGGCGTCGACAGATACGCAGTATTTT
cdr3_aa: CASSPQVRASTDTQYF

j_call: TRBJ2-2
cdr3_length: 16
clone_size: many
d_call: -
v_call: TRBV19
cdr3_nt: TGTGCCAGTAGTTATGTACGGACTCCCAACACCGGGGAGCTGTTTTTT
cdr3_aa: CASSYVRTPNTGELFF

j_call: TRBJ1-5
cdr3_length: 14
clone_size: -
d_call: -
v_call: TRBV10-2
cdr3_nt: TGCGCCAGCTTTGGGGGGGGCCCGCATCAGCCCCAGCATTTT
cdr3_aa: CASFGGGPHQPQHF

j_call: TRBJ2-3
cdr3_length: 17
clone_size: -
d_call: TRBD2
v_call: TRBV19
cdr3_nt: TGTGCCAGTAGTCAGCGGGGCCACAGTTCTGGCACAGATACGCAGTATTTT
cdr3_aa: CASSQRGHSSGTDTQYF

j_call: TRBJ1-3
cdr3_length: 13
clone_size: -
d_call: -
v_call: TRBV20-1
cdr3_nt: TGCAGTGCTAGTTGGCAGGGCGGAAACACCATATATTTT
cdr3_aa: CSASWQGGNTIYF

j_call: TRBJ1-1
cdr3_length: 13
clone_size: -
d_call: -
v_call: TRBV3-1/TRBV3-2
cdr3_nt: TGTGCCAGCAGCCAAGATCGGAACACTGAAGCTTTCTTT
cdr3_aa: CASSQDRNTEAFF

j_call: TRBJ1-6
cdr3_length: 17
clone_size: few
d_call: -
v_call: TRBV19
cdr3_nt: TGTGCCAGTAGTATACGATCCAGGGCATCCTATAATTCACCCCTCCACTTT
cdr3_aa: CASSIRSRASYNSPLHF

j_call: TRBJ2-7
cdr3_length: 14
clone_size: -
d_call: -
v_call: TRBV5-1
cdr3_nt: TGCGCCAGCAGCTTGGTTGGCAGTTCCTACGAGCAGTACTTC
cdr3_aa: CASSLVGSSYEQYF

j_call: TRBJ1-2
cdr3_length: 13
clone_size: once
d_call: TRBD1
v_call: TRBV7-9
cdr3_nt: TGTGCCAGCAGCTTCGGACAGGGGGGAAGCTACACCTTC
cdr3_aa: CASSFGQGGSYTF

j_call: TRBJ1-4
cdr3_length: 15
clone_size: -
d_call: -
v_call: TRBV28
cdr3_nt: TGTGCCAGCAGCCGAACAGGGCTGCCTAATGAAAAACTGTTTTTT
cdr3_aa: CASSRTGLPNEKLFF

j_call: TRBJ1-1
cdr3_length: 15
clone_size: -
d_call: TRBD1
v_call: TRBV5-1
cdr3_nt: TGCGCCAGCAGCTACGAGACAGGGGAGGCGACTGAAGCTTTCTTT
cdr3_aa: CASSYETGEATEAFF

j_call: TRBJ1-6
cdr3_length: 12
clone_size: -
d_call: -
v_call: TRBV5-6
cdr3_nt: TGTGCCAGCAGCCAGGGGTCTTCACCCCTCCACTTT
cdr3_aa: CASSQGSSPLHF

j_call: TRBJ1-1
cdr3_length: 11
clone_size: -
d_call: -
v_call: TRBV29-1
cdr3_nt: TGCAGCGGCGTATTGAACACTGAAGCTTTCTTT
cdr3_aa: CSGVLNTEAFF

j_call: TRBJ2-7
cdr3_length: 15
clone_size: -
d_call: TRBD2
v_call: TRBV19
cdr3_nt: TGTGCCAGTAGTGGGGGTAGCGGGGGATCCTACGAGCAGTACTTC
cdr3_aa: CASSGGSGGSYEQYF

j_call: TRBJ2-3
cdr3_length: 14
clone_size: -
d_call: TRBD2
v_call: TRBV10-2
cdr3_nt: TGCGCCACCTTGGGCGGGGGAAGCACAGATACGCAGTATTTT
cdr3_aa: CATLGGGSTDTQYF

j_call: TRBJ1-5
cdr3_length: 13
clone_size: -
d_call: TRBD1
v_call: TRBV6-6
cdr3_nt: TGTGCCAGCAGTCTGGACAGGACGGCGCCCCAGCATTTT
cdr3_aa: CASSLDRTAPQHF

j_call: TRBJ2-5
cdr3_length: 14
clone_size: -
d_call: -
v_call: TRBV29-1
cdr3_nt: TGCAGCGTTGCTGTCTTTTCGTACCAAGAGACCCAGTACTTC
cdr3_aa: CSVAVFSYQETQYF

j_call: TRBJ2-3
cdr3_length: 15
clone_size: few
d_call: -
v_call: TRBV30
cdr3_nt: TGTGCCTGGAGTTCCATTGGGCCTTCTACAGATACGCAGTATTTT
cdr3_aa: CAWSSIGPSTDTQYF

j_call: TRBJ1-2
cdr3_length: 12
clone_size: -
d_call: -
v_call: TRBV28
cdr3_nt: TGTGCCAGCAGTTTTCCGGGGGAAGGCTACACCTTC
cdr3_aa: CASSFPGEGYTF

j_call: TRBJ1-4
cdr3_length: 13
clone_size: -
d_call: -
v_call: TRBV6-4
cdr3_nt: TGTGCCAGCAGTGACTCGGGCCGGAGGAAACTGTTTTTT
cdr3_aa: CASSDSGRRKLFF

j_call: TRBJ1-1
cdr3_length: 14
clone_size: -
d_call: -
v_call: TRBV30
cdr3_nt: TGTGCCTGGAGTGTAGGGCAGGGAATGACTGAAGCTTTCTTT
cdr3_aa: CAWSVGQGMTEAFF

j_call: TRBJ1-6
cdr3_length: 16
clone_size: -
d_call: -
v_call: TRBV19
cdr3_nt: TGTGCCAGTAGTAGCCTACAGTCCTCCTATAATTCACCCCTCCACTTT
cdr3_aa: CASSSLQSSYNSPLHF

j_call: TRBJ1-1
cdr3_length: 14
clone_size: -
d_call: -
v_call: TRBV28
cdr3_nt: TGTGCCAGCAGTTCCCTCAGACAGACCACTGAAGCTTTCTTT
cdr3_aa: CASSSLRQTTEAFF

j_call: TRBJ2-5
cdr3_length: 16
clone_size: once
d_call: TRBD2
v_call: TRBV6-2/TRBV6-3
cdr3_nt: TGTGCCAGCAGTCCGGTCGGGCTAGCGGGGTCAGAGACCCAGTACTTC
cdr3_aa: CASSPVGLAGSETQYF

j_call: TRBJ2-1
cdr3_length: 14
clone_size: -
d_call: TRBD2
v_call: TRBV7-9
cdr3_nt: TGTGCCAGCAGCCCCGGGGGGGCCGGAGGTGAGCAGTTCTTC
cdr3_aa: CASSPGGAGGEQFF

j_call: TRBJ1-1
cdr3_length: 14
clone_size: -
d_call: -
v_call: TRBV6-5
cdr3_nt: TGTGCCAGCAGGGCCGTGGGTAGGGGCGCTGAAGCTTTCTTT
cdr3_aa: CASRAVGRGAEAFF

j_call: TRBJ2-7
cdr3_length: 16
clone_size: -
d_call: -
v_call: TRBV29-1
cdr3_nt: TGCAGCGTTGGGGGGGTGATGGGCCCCGTCCGCGACGAGCAGTACTTC
cdr3_aa: CSVGGVMGPVRDEQYF

j_call: TRBJ2-2
cdr3_length: 18
clone_size: -
d_call: TRBD2
v_call: TRBV27
cdr3_nt: TGTGCCAGCAGTTGGCGCCTAGCGGGGGCAGCGAACACCGGGGAGCTGTTTTTT
cdr3_aa: CASSWRLAGAANTGELFF

j_call: TRBJ2-3
cdr3_length: 17
clone_size: -
d_call: TRBD1
v_call: TRBV9
cdr3_nt: TGTGCCAGCAGCGAGGAGTTACAGGGGTACGGCACAGATACGCAGTATTTT
cdr3_aa: CASSEELQGYGTDTQYF

j_call: TRBJ1-5
cdr3_length: 15
clone_size: -
d_call: -
v_call: TRBV6-2/TRBV6-3
cdr3_nt: TGTGCCAGCAGTTACTCGAGTCCAGGGCCTCAGCCCCAGCATTTT
cdr3_aa: CASSYSSPGPQPQHF

j_call: TRBJ1-1
cdr3_length: 13
clone_size: -
d_call: -
v_call: TRBV28
cdr3_nt: TGTGCCAGCAGTTGGGGGCCTTTCACTGAAGCTTTCTTT
cdr3_aa: CASSWGPFTEAFF

j_call: TRBJ1-4
cdr3_length: 13
clone_size: -
d_call: -
v_call: TRBV25-1
cdr3_nt: TGTGCCAGCAGGGAGGACTATAATGAAAAACTGTTTTTT
cdr3_aa: CASREDYNEKLFF

j_call: TRBJ1-1
cdr3_length: 13
clone_size: -
d_call: -
v_call: TRBV7-9
cdr3_nt: TGTGCCAGCTCCGCGGGGGTGAACACTGAAGCTTTCTTT
cdr3_aa: CASSAGVNTEAFF

j_call: TRBJ2-7
cdr3_length: 12
clone_size: -
d_call: -
v_call: TRBV5-4
cdr3_nt: TGTGCCAGCAGCCCTGGAGGGAGGGAGCAGTACTTC
cdr3_aa: CASSPGGREQYF

j_call: TRBJ2-5
cdr3_length: 14
clone_size: -
d_call: -
v_call: TRBV6-1
cdr3_nt: TGTGCCAGCAGTGAGTGGCAGGTACGGGAGACCCAGTACTTC
cdr3_aa: CASSEWQVRETQYF

j_call: TRBJ1-3
cdr3_length: 11
clone_size: -
d_call: -
v_call: TRBV20-1
cdr3_nt: TGCAGTGCTACCCTGGGAAACACCATATATTTT
cdr3_aa: CSATLGNTIYF

j_call: TRBJ1-1
cdr3_length: 12
clone_size: -
d_call: -
v_call: TRBV2
cdr3_nt: TGTGCCAGCATCATGAGGGTCACTGAAGCTTTCTTT
cdr3_aa: CASIMRVTEAFF

j_call: TRBJ2-4
cdr3_length: 12
clone_size: -
d_call: -
v_call: TRBV11-2
cdr3_nt: TGTGCCAGCAGCTTCCGCAAAAACATTCAGTACTTC
cdr3_aa: CASSFRKNIQYF

j_call: TRBJ1-2
cdr3_length: 18
clone_size: -
d_call: TRBD1
v_call: TRBV7-9
cdr3_nt: TGTGCCAGCAGCCTAATTGTCCGGACAGGGGGCGATAACTATGGCTACACCTTC
cdr3_aa: CASSLIVRTGGDNYGYTF

j_call: TRBJ2-7
cdr3_length: 14
clone_size: -
d_call: -
v_call: TRBV6-2/TRBV6-3
cdr3_nt: TGTGCCAGCAGTTACTGGGGCAGGTCCTACGAGCAGTACTTC
cdr3_aa: CASSYWGRSYEQYF

j_call: TRBJ1-1
cdr3_length: 13
clone_size: -
d_call: -
v_call: TRBV7-3
cdr3_nt: TGTGCCAGCAGCCTTGACAGAAAAGGTGAAGCTTTCTTT
cdr3_aa: CASSLDRKGEAFF

j_call: TRBJ2-3
cdr3_length: 17
clone_size: -
d_call: TRBD2
v_call: TRBV6-4
cdr3_nt: TGTGCCAGCAGTGACTCGTCGGGAGCGGGGGGGCCAGATACGCAGTATTTT
cdr3_aa: CASSDSSGAGGPDTQYF

j_call: TRBJ1-1
cdr3_length: 15
clone_size: -
d_call: -
v_call: TRBV5-4
cdr3_nt: TGTGCCAGCAGCTTGGAGAGGGACTTCACAACGGAAGCTTTCTTT
cdr3_aa: CASSLERDFTTEAFF

j_call: TRBJ1-2
cdr3_length: 16
clone_size: once
d_call: TRBD1
v_call: TRBV3-1/TRBV3-2
cdr3_nt: TGTGCCAGCAGCCTCAACAAAGGACAGGGGGCGAGTGGCTACACCTTC
cdr3_aa: CASSLNKGQGASGYTF

j_call: TRBJ2-2
cdr3_length: 14
clone_size: -
d_call: -
v_call: TRBV7-2
cdr3_nt: TGTGCCAGCAGCGTGACAGGGAACACCGGGGAGCTGTTTTTT
cdr3_aa: CASSVTGNTGELFF

j_call: TRBJ1-1
cdr3_length: 14
clone_size: few
d_call: TRBD1
v_call: TRBV6-5
cdr3_nt: TGTGCCAGCAGGACTAAGGGACAGGGAGATGAAGCTTTCTTT
cdr3_aa: CASRTKGQGDEAFF

j_call: TRBJ1-2
cdr3_length: 13
clone_size: -
d_call: -
v_call: TRBV24-1
cdr3_nt: TGTGCCACCAGTGATTCTCGACTCGATGGCTACACCTTC
cdr3_aa: CATSDSRLDGYTF

j_call: TRBJ2-5
cdr3_length: 15
clone_size: -
d_call: -
v_call: TRBV9
cdr3_nt: TGTGCCAGCAGCGAGACCCCTACGGGGAGAGAGACCCAGTACTTC
cdr3_aa: CASSETPTGRETQYF

j_call: TRBJ1-5
cdr3_length: 16
clone_size: -
d_call: -
v_call: TRBV24-1
cdr3_nt: TGTGCCACCAGTGATTCCTTCTCTGGGGAGAATCAGCCCCAGCATTTT
cdr3_aa: CATSDSFSGENQPQHF

j_call: TRBJ1-5
cdr3_length: 12
clone_size: -
d_call: -
v_call: TRBV12-3/TRBV12-4
cdr3_nt: TGTGCCAGCAGTTTGGCCAGGCAGCCCCAGCATTTT
cdr3_aa: CASSLARQPQHF

j_call: TRBJ2-1
cdr3_length: 15
clone_size: -
d_call: TRBD2
v_call: TRBV5-4
cdr3_nt: TGTGCCAGCAGCCGGTCGGCGGGGGGGCACCATGAGCAGTTCTTC
cdr3_aa: CASSRSAGGHHEQFF

j_call: TRBJ1-4
cdr3_length: 14
clone_size: -
d_call: -
v_call: TRBV19
cdr3_nt: TGTGCCAGTAGTATAGTGCGGGGAGGTGAAAAACTGTTTTTT
cdr3_aa: CASSIVRGGEKLFF